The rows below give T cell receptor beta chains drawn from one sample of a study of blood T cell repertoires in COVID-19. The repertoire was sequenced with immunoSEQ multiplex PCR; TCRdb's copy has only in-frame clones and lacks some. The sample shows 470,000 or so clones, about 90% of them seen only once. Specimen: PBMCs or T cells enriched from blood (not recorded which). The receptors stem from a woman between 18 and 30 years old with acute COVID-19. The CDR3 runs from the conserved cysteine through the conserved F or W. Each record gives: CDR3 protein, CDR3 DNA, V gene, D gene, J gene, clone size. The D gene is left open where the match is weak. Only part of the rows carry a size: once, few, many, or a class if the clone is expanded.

CASSLEDRRISGSSEQYF TGTGCCAGCAGCTTAGAGGACAGAAGGATTAGCGGGAGCTCCGAGCAGTACTTC TRBV7-7 TRBD2 TRBJ2-7 .
CASSLDRANTGELFF TGTGCCAGCAGCTTGGACAGGGCGAACACCGGGGAGCTGTTTTTT TRBV7-6 TRBD1 TRBJ2-2 .
CASTNDRGFNQPQHF TGTGCCAGTACCAACGACAGGGGCTTCAATCAGCCCCAGCATTTT TRBV19 TRBD1 TRBJ1-5 .
CAISEQGAGGNTIYF TGTGCCATCAGTGAACAAGGGGCTGGTGGAAACACCATATATTTT TRBV10-3 . TRBJ1-3 .
CASSRTGFDQPQHF TGTGCCAGCAGCCGGACAGGGTTTGATCAGCCCCAGCATTTT TRBV2 TRBD1 TRBJ1-5 .
CASSATGTSGNNEQFF TGTGCCAGCAGTGCTACCGGGACTAGCGGGAACAATGAGCAGTTCTTC TRBV3-1/TRBV3-2 TRBD2 TRBJ2-1 .
CAISGTGGEGEKLFF TGTGCCATCAGTGGGACAGGTGGCGAGGGGGAAAAACTGTTTTTT TRBV10-3 TRBD1 TRBJ1-4 .
CASSIGASYEQYF TGTGCCAGTAGTATAGGGGCCTCCTACGAGCAGTACTTC TRBV19 . TRBJ2-7 .
CASSVRDRRYSNQPQHF TGTGCCAGCAGCGTTCGGGACAGGCGATATAGCAATCAGCCCCAGCATTTT TRBV6-2/TRBV6-3 TRBD1 TRBJ1-5 .
CASSRDREGYTF TGTGCCAGCAGCCGGGACAGGGAAGGCTACACCTTC TRBV7-9 TRBD1 TRBJ1-2 .
CASSTGGYGYTF TGTGCCAGCAGTACAGGGGGCTATGGCTACACCTTC TRBV2 TRBD1 TRBJ1-2 .
CATSREVVAGNQETQYF TGTGCCACCAGCAGAGAGGTTGTAGCGGGTAACCAAGAGACCCAGTACTTC TRBV15 TRBD2 TRBJ2-5 .
CASSLAGGSGELFF TGTGCCAGCAGTCTCGCGGGGGGATCCGGGGAGCTGTTTTTT TRBV25-1 TRBD2 TRBJ2-2 .
CASRRPTGELFF TGTGCCTCAAGGCGGCCAACCGGGGAGCTGTTTTTT TRBV10-3 . TRBJ2-2 .
CASSRSASGNTIYF TGTGCCAGCAGCCGGAGCGCATCTGGAAACACCATATATTTT TRBV16 . TRBJ1-3 .
CAISAGQTNSPLHF TGTGCCATCAGTGCAGGGCAGACGAATTCACCCCTCCACTTT TRBV10-3 . TRBJ1-6 .
CASSLETGGNTYEQYF TGTGCCAGCAGCCTTGAAACTGGGGGGAATACCTACGAGCAGTACTTC TRBV5-8 . TRBJ2-7 .
CASTRTGNTGELFF TGTGCCAGCACCCGGACAGGGAACACCGGGGAGCTGTTTTTT TRBV3-1/TRBV3-2 TRBD1 TRBJ2-2 .
CASTPGLAGLNEQFF TGTGCCAGCACCCCGGGACTAGCGGGACTAAATGAGCAGTTCTTC TRBV28 TRBD2 TRBJ2-1 .
CASSSAFPPQGNQPQHF TGTGCCAGCAGCTCGGCATTCCCCCCACAGGGCAATCAGCCCCAGCATTTT TRBV7-2 . TRBJ1-5 .
CASMMQGALGSNQPQHF TGTGCCAGTATGATGCAGGGGGCCCTGGGTAGCAATCAGCCCCAGCATTTT TRBV19 TRBD1 TRBJ1-5 once
CASSGTGGAGNYGYTF TGTGCCAGCAGTGGGACAGGGGGCGCGGGTAACTATGGCTACACCTTC TRBV2 TRBD1 TRBJ1-2 .
CASSSGTSTDTQYF TGTGCCAGCAGTTCCGGGACTAGCACAGATACGCAGTATTTT TRBV27 . TRBJ2-3 .
CASSIRGHTNEKLFF TGTGCCAGTAGTATAAGGGGTCACACTAATGAAAAACTGTTTTTT TRBV19 . TRBJ1-4 once
CASSSGQGARGYTF TGCGCCAGCAGCTCGGGACAGGGGGCGCGAGGCTACACCTTC TRBV5-1 TRBD1 TRBJ1-2 .
CASSFSPNGETQYF TGTGCCAGCAGCTTTAGCCCAAACGGAGAGACCCAGTACTTC TRBV5-8 . TRBJ2-5 .
CSASEQSVEAFF TGCAGTGCTAGTGAGCAATCGGTGGAAGCTTTCTTT TRBV20-1 . TRBJ1-1 .
CASSSTPGVGSPLHF TGTGCCAGCAGCTCGACGCCGGGAGTGGGATCACCCCTCCACTTT TRBV7-6 . TRBJ1-6 .
CASSPLAGGYEQYF TGTGCCAGCAGCCCTCTAGCTGGTGGCTACGAGCAGTACTTC TRBV7-2 . TRBJ2-7 once
CATSREAGALTGAKNIQYF TGTGCCACCAGCAGAGAGGCTGGGGCGCTTACAGGAGCCAAAAACATTCAGTACTTC TRBV15 . TRBJ2-4 .
CATSGDWRALEGDEQFF TGTGCCACCAGTGGGGACTGGCGGGCCCTGGAGGGCGATGAGCAGTTCTTC TRBV24-1 . TRBJ2-1 .
CASSPQGTGLVYEQYF TGTGCCAGCTCACCGCAAGGGACAGGTTTGGTCTACGAGCAGTACTTC TRBV18 TRBD1 TRBJ2-7 .
CASSLGQIGYEQYF TGTGCCAGCAGCTTAGGACAGATCGGCTACGAGCAGTACTTC TRBV5-4 . TRBJ2-7 few
CASSFGGGNTDTQYF TGTGCTAGCAGCTTCGGGGGGGGAAATACAGATACGCAGTATTTT TRBV7-7 TRBD2 TRBJ2-3 .
CASSQDPTGASYGYTF TGCGCCAGCAGCCAAGATCCCACAGGGGCAAGCTATGGCTACACCTTC TRBV4-1 TRBD1 TRBJ1-2 .
CASSQGSEKLFF TGTGCCAGCAGCCAGGGGAGTGAAAAACTGTTTTTT TRBV3-1/TRBV3-2 . TRBJ1-4 .
CASSEEGGVGGYTF TGTGCCAGCAGTGAAGAGGGGGGGGTAGGTGGCTACACCTTC TRBV6-1 . TRBJ1-2 .
CASSLEAREAYNSPLHF TGCGCCAGCAGCTTGGAGGCCAGGGAGGCCTATAATTCACCCCTCCACTTT TRBV5-1 . TRBJ1-6 .
CASSPARYGGGRYEQYF TGTGCCAGCAGCCCCGCACGGTACGGGGGGGGGCGCTACGAGCAGTACTTC TRBV7-9 TRBD2 TRBJ2-7 .
CASSLPLGVGTGELFF TGTGCCAGCAGCCTACCCCTTGGAGTGGGCACCGGGGAGCTGTTTTTT TRBV7-2 . TRBJ2-2 .
CASSQDSGAGELFF TGTGCCAGCAGCCAAGATTCGGGGGCCGGGGAGCTGTTTTTT TRBV14 . TRBJ2-2 .
CASSEYLGVGYTF TGTGCCAGCAGTGAATATTTAGGGGTTGGCTACACCTTC TRBV25-1 . TRBJ1-2 .
CASSLGTGSEAFF TGTGCCAGCAGCTTAGGGACAGGCTCTGAAGCTTTCTTT TRBV11-3 TRBD1 TRBJ1-1 .
CAWSVQGDQPQHF TGTGCCTGGAGTGTACAGGGAGATCAGCCCCAGCATTTT TRBV30 . TRBJ1-5 .
CSVEDRSGGATLETQYF TGCAGCGTTGAAGATCGAAGCGGGGGGGCCACGTTAGAGACCCAGTACTTC TRBV29-1 TRBD2 TRBJ2-5 .
CASSLDDRGHGYTF TGCGCCAGCAGCTTGGATGACAGGGGTCATGGCTACACCTTC TRBV5-1 TRBD1 TRBJ1-2 once
CASSTDGTGGGYTF TGTGCCAGTAGTACCGATGGGACAGGAGGCGGCTACACCTTC TRBV19 TRBD1 TRBJ1-2 once
CASSDLQGADGYTF TGTGCCAGCAGTGATTTACAGGGGGCTGATGGCTACACCTTC TRBV6-1 TRBD1 TRBJ1-2 .
CASSHSRTSYEQYF TGCGCCAGCAGCCATTCGAGGACATCCTACGAGCAGTACTTC TRBV4-3 . TRBJ2-7 .
CASSSGTSGRSYNEQFF TGTGCCAGCAGCTCTGGGACTAGCGGAAGGTCCTACAATGAGCAGTTCTTC TRBV11-2 TRBD2 TRBJ2-1 .